The 7 T cell receptor beta chains below all came from one sample that was sequenced in a study of regulatory T cells in long-lasting Graves disease. For TCR beta, libraries came from iRepertoire HTBI primers and Arm-PCR of CDR3 regions. TCRdb re-called the multiplex PCR reads through MiXCR, storing one row per CDR3 protein. The sample yields hundreds of thousands of distinct CDR3 sequences, under 20% seen once. Time point: newly diagnosed GD, antithyroid drugs for less than 3 months. After RNA was extracted from PBMCs, the TCR library was made from it. These data also featured in a second study, about T cells in Graves' hyperthyroidism and ophthalmopathy.

Sequenced here: peripheral blood mononuclear cells (PBMCs), sampled at new diagnosis, from a patient treated with antithyroid drugs. These receptors came from a woman aged 25 to 39 with Graves disease.

This clonotype was observed at least ten times. The rearrangement uses TRBV7-2 and TRBJ1-2; TRBD1 might be the D (6 bases). CDR1 and CDR2 (germline): SGHTA, FQGNSA. V dropped 1 base and J dropped 8 bases, with 17 bases sitting between them. The CDR3 runs 15 residues. The CDR3 DNA follows: TGTGCCAGCAGCTTAGGACACAGGGCGAAGTGGGGCTACACCTTC. Protein: CASSLGHRAKWGYTF.

V is TRBV15 and J is TRBJ2-1; the D gene is possibly TRBD1 (5 bases). The CDR3 extends over 15 amino acids. V dropped 0 bases and J dropped 5 bases, with 11 bases sitting between them. Germline-derived CDR1 and CDR2 are LNHNV and YYDKDF (reference sequence). The CDR3 protein is CATSRDLAGNNEQFF. The CDR3 DNA follows: TGTGCCACCAGCAGAGATCTGGCAGGGAACAATGAGCAGTTCTTC.

This clonotype came up many times. The chain has TRBV28 and TRBJ2-3; TRBD1 matches 9 bases. Germline V lookup: CDR1 MDHEN, CDR2 SYDVKM. With V trimmed by 1 base and J by 3 bases, 14 bases remained unmatched. There are 19 residues in the CDR3. CDR3 in amino acids: CASSLLGTGTFAFTDTQYF. In DNA, the CDR3 is TGTGCCAGCAGTTTATTGGGGACAGGGACTTTTGCATTTACAGATACGCAGTATTTT.

This clonotype has a count of ten or more. The genes are TRBV6-2 or TRBV6-3 and TRBJ1-1; tentatively, D is TRBD1 (6 bases). The CDR3 runs to 20 residues. V lost 2 bases, J lost 1 base, and 26 bases lay in between. Germline CDR1 MNHEY, CDR2 SVGEGT. The CDR3 sequence: CASSYGDNQYYRIGNTEAFF. CDR3 nucleotides: TGTGCCAGCAGTTACGGGGACAATCAGTACTATCGGATAGGGAACACTGAAGCTTTCTTT.

This clonotype was counted ten times or more. This chain links TRBV28 with TRBJ2-1, with D uncertain. Trimming removed 6 bases at V and 7 bases at J, with 10 bases between. This CDR3 comprises 12 residues. The germline V gene encodes CDR1 MDHEN and CDR2 SYDVKM. The CDR3 reads CASRETSNEQFF. The DNA of the CDR3 is TGTGCCAGCAGAGAGACCTCAAATGAGCAGTTCTTC.

V gene TRBV7-9 combines with J gene TRBJ1-3, with a weak D call TRBD1 (6 bases). Germline CDR1 is SEHNR and CDR2 is FQNEAQ (reference sequence). V lost 0 bases to trimming and J lost 4 bases, with 10 bases between them. The CDR3 spans 15 residues. The CDR3 region is CASSLAGAKGNTIYF. CDR3 DNA sequence: TGTGCCAGCAGCTTAGCGGGGGCTAAGGGAAACACCATATATTTT. The full variable domain, with the rest looked up from reference TRBV7-9 and TRBJ1-3, is DTGVSQNPRHKITKRGQNVTFRCDPISEHNRLYWYRQTLGQGPEFLTYFQNEAQLEKSRLLSDRFSAERPKGSFSTLEIQRTEQGDSAMYLCASSLAGAKGNTIYFGEGSWLTVV.

This clonotype was recorded at least ten times. This rearrangement joins TRBV5-1 to TRBJ2-2; D uncertain. V dropped 2 bases and J dropped 4 bases, with 9 bases sitting between them. Germline loops: CDR1 SGHRS, CDR2 YFSETQ. CDR3 size: 14 residues. CDR3 DNA sequence: TGCGCCAGCAGCTTAGCCGCCGGCACCGGGGAGCTGTTTTTT. Its protein product is CASSLAAGTGELFF.